Listed here are 10 T cell receptor beta chains from one sample, sequenced in a study of regulatory T cells in long-lasting Graves disease. Time point specified: persistent/refractory GD, antithyroid drugs over 5 years with positive TRAb. Generation of the TCR library employed RNA extracted from PBMCs. Combining iRepertoire HTBI primers with Arm-PCR of CDR3 regions, the authors built TCR beta libraries. TCRdb re-analysed the multiplex PCR reads in MiXCR, keeping a single row per CDR3 protein. The sample yields approximately 690,000 distinct CDR3 sequences, 30% seen once. Here the sequenced sample was peripheral blood mononuclear cells (PBMCs), taken when the disease was refractory, from a patient treated with antithyroid drugs. Receptors were obtained from a female donor with Graves disease.

V is TRBV19 and J is TRBJ2-5, with TRBD1 as a possible D gene (6 bases). The germline V gene has CDR1 LNHDA and CDR2 SQIVND (reference sequence). Deletions cut 4 bases from V and 2 bases from J, with 11 bases between. There are 14 residues in the CDR3. The DNA of the CDR3 is TGTGCCAGTAGTACCCAGGGGAGACAAGAGACCCAGTACTTC. It specifies CASSTQGRQETQYF.

This chain uses TRBV24-1 with TRBJ1-2; 7 nucleotides align to TRBD1. V shed 4 bases, J shed 6 bases, and the junction held 10 bases outside the gene matches. Germline-derived CDR1 and CDR2 are KGHDR and SFDVKD. The CDR3 contains 15 residues. The CDR3 bases are TGTGCCACCAGTGACACCTCACAGGGGAAGAATGGCTACACCTTC. It yields the protein CATSDTSQGKNGYTF.

The chain combines TRBV29-1 with TRBJ1-1; no firm D call. The CDR3 contains 12 residues. CDR1 and CDR2 (germline): SQVTM, ANQGSEA. The germline V and J ends were trimmed by 1 base and 8 bases, with 11 bases remaining between them. Here the CDR3 reads CSVEGLGSEAFF. The CDR3 DNA sequence: TGCAGCGTTGAAGGGCTAGGCAGCGAAGCTTTCTTT.

This clonotype was seen a few times. CDR3 DNA: TGTGCCAGCAGTTACCCCAGACAGGGCCTCCAAGAGACCCAGTACTTC. As protein: CASSYPRQGLQETQYF. This chain joins TRBV6-2 or TRBV6-3 and TRBJ2-5; 7 bases align to TRBD1. Germline CDR1 is MNHEY and CDR2 is SVGEGT. This CDR3 has 16 residues. Trimming took 2 bases from V and 1 from J; bases not matched to a gene: 7.

V usage is TRBV27 and J usage is TRBJ1-5, with TRBD1 identical over 10 bases. V trimming: 3 bases; J trimming: 7 bases; junction bases outside the gene matches: 3. CDR3 length: 14 amino acids. The V gene's germline CDR1 is MNHEY and CDR2 SMNVEV (reference sequence). Here the CDR3 DNA reads TGTGCCAGCAGTTTCGGGACAGGGGAACAGCCCCAGCATTTT. This sequence encodes CASSFGTGEQPQHF.

This sequence joins TRBV5-1 and TRBJ1-1; D is possibly TRBD1 (6 bases). This CDR3 has 15 amino acids. V lost 4 bases and J 1 base, leaving 14 bases between the germline ends. Germline loops: CDR1 SGHRS, CDR2 YFSETQ. CDR3 amino acids: CASSVAGTKNTEAFF. The CDR3 DNA is TGCGCCAGCAGCGTGGCCGGGACAAAGAACACTGAAGCTTTCTTT.

The chain uses TRBV6-1 and TRBJ2-5; the match to TRBD2 covers 7 bases. The trim removed 4 bases at V and 1 base at J, leaving 3 bases unmatched. The length of the CDR3 is 14 residues. Germline assignment: CDR1 MNHNS and CDR2 SASEGT. Here the CDR3 reads CASSALAPQETQYF. CDR3 DNA sequence: TGTGCCAGCAGTGCACTAGCGCCCCAAGAGACCCAGTACTTC.

The chain is built from TRBV5-1 and TRBJ1-1; 7 nucleotides match TRBD1. The CDR3 covers 14 residues. Looked up from germline, CDR1 is SGHRS and CDR2 is YFSETQ. V lost 3 bases and J lost 7; bases outside the gene matches: 9. The CDR3 bases are TGCGCCAGCAGCTACGACAGGGCAGAGTTTGAAGCTTTCTTT. Translation: CASSYDRAEFEAFF.

For the CDR3, the DNA is TGTGCCTGGAGTTTGGGGGCCACTGAAGCTTTCTTT. As protein: CAWSLGATEAFF. The chain recombines TRBV30 with TRBJ1-1; D is possibly TRBD1 (6 bases). The CDR3 is 12 amino acids. V was clipped by 2 bases and J by 4 bases, with 8 bases between them. Germline CDR1 and CDR2: GTSNPN and SVGIG (reference sequence).

The chain links TRBV20-1 to TRBJ1-2; no clear D gene. CDR3 length equals 16 residues. Deletions cut 0 bases from V and 4 bases from J, with 18 bases between. From germline, CDR1 is DFQATT and CDR2 SNEGSKA (reference sequence). The CDR3 here is CSARDLILAEAYGYTF. CDR3 bases: TGCAGTGCTAGAGATCTGATTCTGGCAGAAGCCTATGGCTACACCTTC.